This is a list of T cell receptor beta chains from one sample in a study of CDR3 diversity in severe acne. One entry per CDR3 protein, called by TCRdb with MiXCR from the PCR reads. The sample has more than 85,000 distinct CDR3 sequences; around 54% are singletons. Source material: blood. These receptors were collected from a male donor with severe acne vulgaris. CDR3s include the opening cysteine and the closing phenylalanine or tryptophan. A D gene is named only where the DNA matches it firmly. Expanded clones get a size class; other rows say once, few or many, or leave the size out.

clone size	D gene	V gene	J gene	CDR3 protein	CDR3 DNA
-	TRBD1	TRBV7-8	TRBJ1-5	CASLPGQGGWGQPQHF	TGTGCCAGCCTTCCGGGACAGGGAGGTTGGGGGCAGCCCCAGCATTTT
-	TRBD1	TRBV6-2/TRBV6-3	TRBJ2-3	CASSFRGGRADTQYF	TGTGCCAGCAGTTTCCGAGGGGGCCGGGCAGATACGCAGTATTTT
-	TRBD2	TRBV24-1	TRBJ2-1	CATSFAGVYNEQFF	TGTGCCACCTCTTTCGCGGGAGTCTACAATGAGCAGTTCTTC
few	-	TRBV10-3	TRBJ1-6	CAISEDSLGSYNSPLHF	TGTGCCATCAGTGAGGACAGCTTGGGGTCCTATAATTCACCCCTCCACTTT
-	-	TRBV7-9	TRBJ2-2	CASSSKGAGTGELFF	TGTGCCAGCAGCTCCAAGGGCGCGGGCACCGGGGAGCTGTTTTTT
-	-	TRBV25-1	TRBJ1-6	CAGGDHSPLHF	TGTGCCGGCGGGGACCATTCACCCCTCCACTTT
many	-	TRBV20-1	TRBJ1-5	CSADMGDQPQHF	TGCAGTGCAGACATGGGAGATCAGCCCCAGCATTTT
-	TRBD1	TRBV5-1	TRBJ1-1	CASSLGSGTGKIRSTEAFF	TGCGCCAGCAGCTTGGGATCCGGGACAGGGAAGATTCGAAGCACTGAAGCTTTCTTT
many	TRBD2	TRBV5-6	TRBJ2-5	CASSLRLAGEETQYF	TGTGCCAGCAGCTTGAGACTAGCGGGAGAAGAGACCCAGTACTTC
-	-	TRBV9	TRBJ1-2	CASSVGWGDYGYTF	TGTGCCAGCAGCGTTGGGTGGGGGGACTATGGCTACACCTTC
-	-	TRBV11-2	TRBJ1-1	CASSLAGFGVAFF	TGTGCCAGCAGCTTAGCAGGCTTTGGGGTAGCTTTCTTT
-	-	TRBV2	TRBJ1-5	CASSEAFGSWDTNQPQHF	TGTGCCAGCAGTGAAGCTTTTGGTTCCTGGGACACCAATCAGCCCCAGCATTTT
once	-	TRBV2	TRBJ1-1	CATRRGNTEAFF	TGTGCCACCAGAAGGGGGAACACTGAAGCTTTCTTT
few	TRBD2	TRBV5-1	TRBJ2-1	CASKTGLAGVSDEQFF	TGCGCCAGCAAAACCGGACTAGCGGGAGTTTCAGATGAGCAGTTCTTC
few	-	TRBV7-9	TRBJ2-6	CASSIARGANVLTF	TGTGCCAGCAGCATCGCTAGGGGGGCCAACGTCCTGACTTTC
many	-	TRBV7-9	TRBJ1-1	CASSLMRTEAFF	TGTGCCAGCAGCTTGATGCGGACTGAAGCTTTCTTT
-	-	TRBV7-8	TRBJ2-1	CASKGGGVGGANEQFF	TGTGCCAGCAAGGGGGGAGGGGTGGGGGGGGCGAATGAGCAGTTCTTC
-	TRBD1	TRBV24-1	TRBJ2-5	CASSYTGTGETQYF	TGTGCCAGCAGTTACACCGGGACAGGGGAGACCCAGTACTTC
medium-sized	TRBD1	TRBV20-1	TRBJ2-7	CSVGQVGVYEQYF	TGCAGTGTAGGACAGGTTGGGGTATACGAGCAGTACTTC
many	-	TRBV7-6	TRBJ2-5	CASSLKGHTETQYF	TGTGCCAGCAGCTTAAAGGGACACACAGAGACCCAGTACTTC
-	TRBD1	TRBV7-3	TRBJ1-5	CASSWTGSHQPQHF	TGCGCCAGCAGCTGGACAGGGTCCCATCAGCCCCAGCATTTT
many	TRBD1	TRBV20-1	TRBJ2-2	CSAYLPGQGNTGELFF	TGCAGTGCTTACCTACCGGGACAGGGGAACACCGGGGAGCTGTTTTTT